The clone carrying this TCR beta chain is medium-sized (0.01 to 0.1%) in the sample. Its matching antigen is unknown. This sample is drawn from a study of graft-versus-host responses after intestinal transplantation. Study summary: Recipients underwent multivisceral, liver-intestinal, or isolated intestinal transplants. All of the recipients had induction that used anti-thymocyte globulin, then tacrolimus and steroids for about 3 years.

Study-level findings and limits: Patients with graft-donor T cell macrochimerism had high graft-versus-host to host-versus-graft clonal ratios in allografts. Ileal or blood samples showed some GvH clones first, and such clones were also found in recipient marrow.

Trimming pared 7 bases from V and 4 bases from J, leaving 10 bases between. Germline CDR1 is MNHEY and CDR2 is SMNVEV (reference sequence). The CDR3 runs to 12 residues. Only in-frame clones appear in the TCRdb table, and some are missing; sequencing was by immunoSEQ multiplex PCR. The profile shows some 76,000 clones, 80% to 90% of them singletons. This sequence was found in a human donor who was the organ donor for an intestinal transplant. The gene calls are TRBV27 and TRBJ1-2; tentative D call: TRBD1 (6 bases). Sequences were derived from unstimulated CD8+ T cells sorted from spleen or lymph node cells, sampled before transplant. CDR3 in amino acids: CASMGGAYGYTF. In DNA form, the CDR3 reads TGTGCCAGCATGGGGGGGGCCTATGGCTACACCTTC.